One and the same sample provided the 9 T cell receptor delta chains below, sequenced in a study of γδ T cells in repeated Plasmodium falciparum infection. Vgamma9/Vdelta2+ and Vdelta2-negative gammadelta T cells were flow-sorted from PBMC for bulk sequencing. TCRdb used CATT to re-call clones from the multiplex PCR reads. The sample holds 85,000 to 100,000 delta-chain clones, 0.8% to 1% seen once. Sequencing used gamma-delta T cells from blood. The receptors were sampled from a pool of human donors (malaria-infected and uninfected, not separated).

To note about this clone: TCRdb's protein for this DNA is that of a much larger clone and differs from the translation at residue 4, likely a read error; the protein shown is the DNA translation. V is TRDV2 and J is TRDJ1; 7 bases line up with TRDD3. TCRdb lists no J gene, so it was determined here by aligning the DNA to germline. The CDR3 loop spans 19 amino acids. Germline V gene sequence: CDR1 GEAIGNYY, CDR2 EKD. The DNA of the CDR3 is TGTGCCTGTGCCACCCCATGGGATACTAAAGGCCCGTACACCGATAAACTCATCTTT. It encodes CACATPWDTKGPYTDKLIF.

On this clone itself: TCRdb lists the protein of a much larger clone for this DNA, which differs at residue 13, so this is likely a read error; the protein given here is translated from the DNA itself. This chain connects TRDV1 to TRDJ1; possibly TRDD2 or TRDD3 for D (5 bases each). V lost 0 bases, J lost 4 bases, and 24 bases lay in between. Germline loops: CDR1 TSWWSYY, CDR2 QGS. The CDR3 is made up of 19 amino acids. CDR3: CALGELLLEPSGKRDKLIF. The CDR3 DNA reads as TGTGCTCTTGGGGAACTACTCCTAGAGCCCTCGGGGAAGCGCGATAAACTCATCTTT.

In this sample, this clone turned up many times. The protein TCRdb gives is from a much larger clone and does not agree with this DNA's translation at residue 4, likely a read error; the protein shown here comes from the DNA. V gene TRDV2 combines with J gene TRDJ1; D perhaps matches TRDD2 (5 bases). The V gene's germline CDR1 is GEAIGNYY and CDR2 EKD. This CDR3 has 15 amino acids. Trimming removed 5 bases from V and 0 bases from J, with 15 bases in between. The CDR3 DNA reads TGTGCCTGTGGCCCCCTTCTACCGTACACCGATAAACTCATCTTT. Translated, it gives CACGPLLPYTDKLIF.

This clone was detected ten times or more. V is TRDV2 and J is TRDJ1, with D possibly being TRDD3 (6 bases). Germline V gene lookup returns CDR1 GEAIGNYY and CDR2 EKD. V was shortened by 0 bases and J by 0 bases, with 22 bases between the two germline ends. The CDR3 spans 19 residues. Here the CDR3 reads CACDTREDTPNEYTDKLIF. The CDR3 region has the DNA TGTGCCTGTGACACCAGAGAGGATACTCCTAACGAGTACACCGATAAACTCATCTTT.

With respect to this clone: This probably arose from a read error, given a far larger clone one base away. The identical CDR3 is also encoded by other nucleotide sequences in the sample. V is TRDV1 and J is TRDJ1, with 12 bases matching TRDD3. The J gene comes from matching the DNA to germline here; TCRdb lacks it. In germline, CDR1 is TSWWSYY, CDR2 QGS. V gave up 0 bases and J gave up 0 bases; unmatched junction bases: 17. The CDR3 sequence is 22 residues long. The CDR3: CALGELYCTGGYTKPYTDKLIF. The CDR3 DNA reads as TGTGCTCTTGGGGAACTATACTGTACTGGGGGATACACGAAACCCTACACCGATAAACTCATCTTT.

This clone was detected only a few times. This DNA's translation differs at residue 12 from TCRdb's protein, which comes from a much larger clone; a read error is likely, and the protein shown is translated from the DNA. The chain carries TRDV2 and TRDJ1; TRDD3 might be the D (5 bases). No J gene was available from TCRdb, and it was assigned here by a germline match of the DNA. CDR1 is GEAIGNYY and CDR2 is EKD in the germline V gene. The CDR3 length is 19 residues. V was pared by 1 base and J by 0 bases, with 23 bases between. In nucleotides, the CDR3 is TGTGCCTGTGACACTCTCCCTGTCGCCCCGGGGAAAAACACCGATAAACTCATCTTT. Translated, it gives CACDTLPVAPGKNTDKLIF.

This clone showed up just a few times. The TCRdb record carries a much larger clone's protein, which differs from this DNA's translation at residue 11; a read error is the likely cause, and the protein listed here is the DNA translation. The chain is built from TRDV2 and TRDJ1, with D perhaps TRDD3 (6 bases). TCRdb lists no J gene, so it was determined here by aligning the DNA to germline. Between the trimmed V and J ends, which lost 1 base and 4 bases, there was a span of 18 bases. The CDR3 has 16 amino acids. CDR1 and CDR2 (germline): GEAIGNYY, EKD. The DNA of the CDR3 is TGTGCCTGTGACACGGGGATTTATAGGATCATCGATAAACTCATCTTT. Its protein is CACDTGIYRIIDKLIF.

A word on this clone: TCRdb pairs this DNA with a much larger clone's protein that differs at residue 6, likely a read error; the protein shown was translated from the DNA. This chain connects TRDV2 to TRDJ3; tentative D call: TRDD3 (5 bases). TCRdb records no J gene; here it was assigned by comparing the DNA to germline. The CDR3 spans 18 residues. Trimming took 5 bases from V and 1 from J, leaving 17 bases between them. Per germline, CDR1 GEAIGNYY and CDR2 EKD. The CDR3 bases are TGTGCCTGTGTCCAACCGGGGGTAGAATCCTGGGACACCCGACAGATGTTTTTC. Translation: CACVQPGVESWDTRQMFF.

As concerns this clone: The translation of this DNA and the TCRdb protein of a much larger clone differ at residue 7, probably owing to a read error; the protein shown here is translated from the DNA. The V gene is TRDV1, the J gene TRDJ1; 7 nucleotides match TRDD3. The trim removed 2 bases at V and 2 bases at J, leaving 20 bases unmatched. Germline V lookup: CDR1 TSWWSYY, CDR2 QGS. This CDR3 is 20 amino acids long. Here the CDR3 reads CALGEVSYGRDTRWTDKLIF. DNA for the CDR3: TGTGCTCTTGGGGAAGTTAGCTACGGGAGGGATACAAGATGGACCGATAAACTCATCTTT.